Presented here are 21 T cell receptor beta chains from one specimen sequenced in a study of patients and donors after allogeneic stem cell transplantation. TCRdb recomputed calls from the RT-PCR reads with MiXCR, one row per CDR3 protein. The sample shows about a million distinct CDR3 sequences, 15% to 20% of them seen only once. Sequenced material: blood, either unsorted or a sorted T cell fraction (not recorded which). The receptors were sampled from a human donor who was either an allogeneic HSCT recipient or a stem cell or donor lymphocyte infusion donor (not recorded which). It is not recorded whose cells these are; they may come from a transplant donor.

The V gene is TRBV7-3, the J gene TRBJ2-3; 11 bases fit TRBD2. The CDR3 consists of 16 residues. Germline CDR1 and CDR2: SGHTA and FQGTGA. Germline trimming cut 5 bases from V and 7 bases from J; bases unmatched to any gene: 11. The CDR3 coding sequence is TGTGCCAGCAGCAAGATTAGCGGGGGGGGAGGGAATACGCAGTATTTT. This translates into CASSKISGGGGNTQYF.

This clonotype has a count of ten or more. V and J are TRBV7-9 and TRBJ1-6; D call uncertain. Germline V lookup: CDR1 SEHNR, CDR2 FQNEAQ (reference sequence). Trimming pared 5 bases from V and 0 bases from J, leaving 8 bases between. The CDR3 sequence is 15 residues long. The CDR3 DNA reads as TGTGCCAGCAGCCCAGGAGTCTCCTATAATTCACCCCTCCACTTT. Translation: CASSPGVSYNSPLHF.

V is TRBV20-1 and J is TRBJ1-1, with 11 nucleotides matching TRBD1. J lost 5 bases, V lost 6 bases, and 5 bases had no gene match. Per the germline V gene, CDR1 is DFQATT and CDR2 is SNEGSKA (reference sequence). The CDR3 has 13 residues. CDR3 in amino acids: CSAGQGAGTEAFF. CDR3 coding DNA: TGCAGTGCAGGACAGGGGGCAGGTACTGAAGCTTTCTTT.

This clonotype was recorded at least ten times. The chain links TRBV12-3 or TRBV12-4 to TRBJ2-1, with a possible D match to TRBD2 (7 bases). The CDR3 has 16 residues. V lost 3 bases, J lost 0 bases, and 12 bases lay in between. Written as DNA, the CDR3 is TGTGCCAGCAGTTTCGGCCGGGGGGCCTCCTACAATGAGCAGTTCTTC. The encoded protein is CASSFGRGASYNEQFF.

The chain combines TRBV6-5 with TRBJ2-5; no reliable D call. The CDR3 consists of 14 residues. Trimming stripped 2 bases from V and 2 bases from J, with 9 bases between. The germline V gene has CDR1 MNHEY and CDR2 SVGAGI. Here the CDR3 reads CASSYGGFQETQYF. The CDR3 DNA reads as TGTGCCAGCAGTTACGGTGGCTTTCAAGAGACCCAGTACTTC.

V and J are TRBV5-1 and TRBJ2-1, with 12 bases aligning to TRBD2. The germline gives CDR1 SGHRS, CDR2 YFSETQ. This CDR3 contains 18 residues. V lost 4 bases, J lost 2 bases, and 10 bases stayed unmatched. The CDR3, as DNA: TGCGCCAGCAGCCCAGTACCACTAGCGGGAGGCACCTACAATGAGCAGTTCTTC. This encodes CASSPVPLAGGTYNEQFF.

This clonotype turned up a few times. The chain combines TRBV2 with TRBJ2-2; D is unresolved. CDR1 and CDR2 (germline): SNHLY, FYNNEI. The V end lost 5 bases, the J end lost 7 bases, and 14 bases lay between the germline ends. CDR3 length: 14 amino acids. The DNA of the CDR3 is TGTGCCAGCAGTATAAGGGTTGGAGTCGGGGAGCTGTTTTTT. It translates to CASSIRVGVGELFF. The full variable domain, with the rest looked up from reference TRBV2 and TRBJ2-2, is EPEVTQTPSHQVTQMGQEVILRCVPISNHLYFYWYRQILGQKVEFLVSFYNNEISEKSEIFDDQFSVERPDGSNFTLKIRSTKLEDSAMYFCASSIRVGVGELFFGEGSRLTVL.

This clonotype has ten or more counts. This sequence joins TRBV12-3 or TRBV12-4 and TRBJ1-2; D uncertain. With 6 bases removed from V and 8 bases from J, the gap between germline ends came to 16 bases. The CDR3 spans 13 residues. CDR3 residues: CASSHPWRNGYTF. CDR3 DNA: TGTGCCAGCAGCCACCCCTGGCGGAACGGCTACACCTTC.

This clonotype was detected a few times. This chain connects TRBV27 to TRBJ1-5, with 8 nucleotides matching TRBD1. Germline loops: CDR1 MNHEY, CDR2 SMNVEV (reference sequence). With V trimmed by 6 bases and J by 4 bases, 5 bases remained unmatched. The CDR3 totals 14 residues. CDR3 DNA sequence: TGTGCCAGCAGGGCGGGACAGGTGAATCAGCCCCAGCATTTT. It is translated as CASRAGQVNQPQHF.

This clonotype was seen a few times. The chain employs TRBV6-1 and TRBJ1-5; D not certain. Germline V lookup: CDR1 MNHNS, CDR2 SASEGT. The CDR3 runs to 13 residues. The germline V and J ends were trimmed by 0 bases and 3 bases, with 3 bases remaining between them. The CDR3 protein is CASSEAHNQPQHF. The CDR3 DNA follows: TGTGCCAGCAGTGAAGCGCACAATCAGCCCCAGCATTTT.

This clonotype was counted only a few times. The chain uses TRBV9 and TRBJ1-3; D is undetermined. Germline CDR1 and CDR2: SGDLS and YYNGEE. Deletions cut 0 bases from V and 2 bases from J, with 6 bases between. The CDR3 contains 14 residues. The CDR3 sequence: CASSVAGTGNTIYF. CDR3 sequence (DNA): TGTGCCAGCAGCGTAGCTGGGACTGGAAACACCATATATTTT.

V gene TRBV7-2 combines with J gene TRBJ2-1, with TRBD2 matching over 8 bases. Germline assignment: CDR1 SGHTA and CDR2 FQGNSA. The junction had 7 bases not matched to a gene; V was cut back by 1 base and J by 2 bases. CDR3 size: 17 residues. Here the CDR3 reads CASSLEGVGGAYNEQFF. The DNA of the CDR3 is TGTGCCAGCAGCTTAGAAGGGGTCGGGGGGGCCTACAATGAGCAGTTCTTC. Full variable domain (outside the CDR3, taken from reference TRBV7-2 and TRBJ2-1): GAGVSQSPSNKVTEKGKDVELRCDPISGHTALYWYRQSLGQGLEFLIYFQGNSAPDKSGLPSDRFSAERTGGSVSTLTIQRTQQEDSAVYLCASSLEGVGGAYNEQFFGPGTRLTVL.

The CDR3 is CASSLTALGSTGELFF. The CDR3 DNA sequence: TGTGCCAGCAGCTTAACAGCGCTCGGCAGCACCGGGGAGCTGTTTTTT. This chain links TRBV7-3 with TRBJ2-2, with D hard to call. Germline CDR1 reads SGHTA; CDR2 reads FQGTGA. The germline V and J ends were trimmed by 0 bases and 4 bases, with 12 bases remaining between them. The CDR3 has 16 residues.

This clonotype has ten or more counts. The chain couples TRBV24-1 to TRBJ2-3; 8 bases match TRBD2. The germline V gene has CDR1 KGHDR and CDR2 SFDVKD. V shed 9 bases, J shed 3 bases, and the junction held 10 bases outside the gene matches. CDR3 size: 15 residues. CDR3 in DNA: TGTGCCACCGAGAAGAGCGGGGGTAATACAGATACGCAGTATTTT. It codes for CATEKSGGNTDTQYF.

The genes are TRBV29-1 and TRBJ2-7, with D possibly being TRBD2 (6 bases). Trimming pared 7 bases from V and 7 bases from J, leaving 17 bases between. This CDR3 spans 12 amino acids. The germline gives CDR1 SQVTM, CDR2 ANQGSEA. The CDR3 coding sequence is TGCAGCGCCACCGGGACGGCGGGAGAGCAGTACTTC. Translation gives CSATGTAGEQYF.

The genes are TRBV12-3 or TRBV12-4 and TRBJ2-2; tentatively, D is TRBD2 (5 bases). Trimming cost V 6 bases and J 1 base, with 12 bases left between them. The CDR3 totals 15 residues. The CDR3: CASSRSGKNTGELFF. For the CDR3, the DNA is TGTGCCAGCAGCCGCAGCGGAAAGAACACCGGGGAGCTGTTTTTT.

This clonotype has at least ten counts. The rearrangement uses TRBV7-7 and TRBJ2-1; D gene unclear. The CDR3 loop spans 12 amino acids. V lost 3 bases and J 5 bases, leaving 5 bases between the germline ends. CDR1 is SSHAT and CDR2 is FNYEAQ in the germline V gene (reference sequence). The CDR3 reads CASSFLNNEQFF. CDR3 coding DNA: TGTGCCAGCAGCTTTCTAAACAATGAGCAGTTCTTC.

This clonotype was observed many times. The genes are TRBV10-3 and TRBJ1-4; 9 bases agree with TRBD1. There are 16 residues in the CDR3. With 0 bases clipped from V and 8 bases from J, the junction kept 7 bases outside the gene matches. Per germline, CDR1 ENHRY and CDR2 SYGVKD. CDR3 sequence: CAISESAGQGSEKLFF. The CDR3 DNA is TGTGCCATCAGTGAGTCGGCGGGACAGGGTTCCGAAAAACTGTTTTTT.

This clonotype has just one count. The chain links TRBV20-1 to TRBJ2-3; D remains ambiguous. CDR1 is DFQATT, CDR2 SNEGSKA, per germline (reference sequence). The CDR3 is 13 residues long. Trimming stripped 1 base from V and 5 bases from J, with 10 bases between. The CDR3 nucleotides read TGCAGTGCTAGAGTCAGCCGAGGAGATACGCAGTATTTT. Protein: CSARVSRGDTQYF.

This clonotype was counted at least ten times. V gene TRBV20-1 combines with J gene TRBJ1-1, with a tentative D call TRBD1 (6 bases). The CDR3 is 13 residues long. Trimming removed 1 base from V and 2 bases from J, with 8 bases in between. Germline V gene data show CDR1 as DFQATT and CDR2 as SNEGSKA (reference sequence). For the CDR3, the DNA is TGCAGTGCTAGAGTGGGGACAAACACTGAAGCTTTCTTT. Residues: CSARVGTNTEAFF.

This clonotype was observed a few times. The chain links TRBV10-3 to TRBJ1-2, with a possible D match to TRBD1 (5 bases). CDR3 length equals 14 residues. Deletions cut 4 bases from V and 4 bases from J, with 13 bases between. Germline loops: CDR1 ENHRY, CDR2 SYGVKD. CDR3 sequence (DNA): TGTGCCATCAGTGTGACAGACGGGATCTATGGCTACACCTTC. Its protein is CAISVTDGIYGYTF.